This T cell receptor beta chain was recorded in a study of identical twins. TCRdb analysed the 5' RACE reads with MiXCR anew, one entry per CDR3 protein. The sample lists 400,000 to 600,000 distinct CDR3 sequences, around 22% occurring once. The germline CDR1 and CDR2 sequences are SQVTM and ANQGSEA. The CDR3 loop spans 11 amino acids. V was trimmed by 4 bases and J by 14 bases, leaving 14 bases between them. Separately, the same data were catalogued under a study of yellow fever vaccine responses in identical twins.

Material for sequencing was CD4+ T cells sorted from blood. This receptor was obtained from a young woman in good health. V is TRBV29-1 and J is TRBJ1-4; no clear D gene. CDR3 sequence reads: CSVAEDRFLFF. For the CDR3, the DNA is TGCAGCGTTGCTGAGGACCGGTTTCTGTTTTTT.